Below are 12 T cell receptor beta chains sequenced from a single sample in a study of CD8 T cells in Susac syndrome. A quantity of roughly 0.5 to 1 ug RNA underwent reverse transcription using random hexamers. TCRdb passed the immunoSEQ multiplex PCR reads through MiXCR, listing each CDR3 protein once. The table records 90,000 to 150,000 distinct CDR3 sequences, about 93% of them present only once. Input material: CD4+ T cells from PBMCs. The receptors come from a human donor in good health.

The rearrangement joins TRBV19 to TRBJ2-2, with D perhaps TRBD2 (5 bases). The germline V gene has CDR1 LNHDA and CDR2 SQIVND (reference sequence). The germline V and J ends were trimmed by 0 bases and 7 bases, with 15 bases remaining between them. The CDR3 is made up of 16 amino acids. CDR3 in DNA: TGTGCCAGTAGTATAGATTTGGCGGGCTCGGTCGGGGAGCTGTTTTTT. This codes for CASSIDLAGSVGELFF.

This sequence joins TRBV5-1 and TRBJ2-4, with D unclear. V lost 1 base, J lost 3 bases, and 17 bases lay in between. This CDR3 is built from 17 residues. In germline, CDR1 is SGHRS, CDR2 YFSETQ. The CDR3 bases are TGCGCCAGCAGCTTGCTCTCTTCCGGAATAGTCAAAAACATTCAGTACTTC. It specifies CASSLLSSGIVKNIQYF.

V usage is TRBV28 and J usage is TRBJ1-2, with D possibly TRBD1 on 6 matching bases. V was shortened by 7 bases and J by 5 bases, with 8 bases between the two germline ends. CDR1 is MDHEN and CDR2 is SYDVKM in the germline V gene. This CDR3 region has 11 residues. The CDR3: CASTGVYGYTF. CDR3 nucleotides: TGTGCCAGCACAGGGGTATATGGCTACACCTTC.

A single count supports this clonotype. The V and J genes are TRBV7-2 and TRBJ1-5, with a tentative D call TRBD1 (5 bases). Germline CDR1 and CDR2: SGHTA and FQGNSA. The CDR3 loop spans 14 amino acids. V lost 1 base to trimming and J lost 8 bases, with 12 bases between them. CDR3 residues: CASSLGQGGKPQHF. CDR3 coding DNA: TGTGCCAGCAGCTTAGGCCAGGGAGGGAAGCCCCAGCATTTT.

The CDR3 sequence: CASNLRGQASGRTDTQYF. The CDR3 nucleotides read TGTGCCAGCAACCTAAGGGGGCAAGCTAGCGGTCGCACAGATACGCAGTATTTT. V and J are TRBV2 and TRBJ2-3; D is possibly TRBD1 or TRBD2 (7 bases each). V was cut by 7 bases and J by 1 base, with 24 bases left in between. The CDR3 consists of 18 residues. Germline CDR1 reads SNHLY; CDR2 reads FYNNEI.

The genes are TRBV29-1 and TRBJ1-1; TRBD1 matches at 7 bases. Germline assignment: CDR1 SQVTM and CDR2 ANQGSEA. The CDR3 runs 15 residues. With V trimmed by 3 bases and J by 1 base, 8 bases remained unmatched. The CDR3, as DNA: TGCAGCGTTGAGGGACAGTTTGTTAAGAACACTGAAGCTTTCTTT. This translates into CSVEGQFVKNTEAFF.

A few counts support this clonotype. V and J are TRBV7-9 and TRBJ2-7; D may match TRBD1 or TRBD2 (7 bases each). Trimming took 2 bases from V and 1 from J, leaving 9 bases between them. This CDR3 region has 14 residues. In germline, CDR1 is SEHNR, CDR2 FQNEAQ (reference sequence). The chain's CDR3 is CASSLQGGSYEQYF. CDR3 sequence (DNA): TGTGCCAGCAGCTTACAGGGGGGGTCCTACGAGCAGTACTTC. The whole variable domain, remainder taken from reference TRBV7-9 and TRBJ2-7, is DTGVSQNPRHKITKRGQNVTFRCDPISEHNRLYWYRQTLGQGPEFLTYFQNEAQLEKSRLLSDRFSAERPKGSFSTLEIQRTEQGDSAMYLCASSLQGGSYEQYFGPGTRLTVT.

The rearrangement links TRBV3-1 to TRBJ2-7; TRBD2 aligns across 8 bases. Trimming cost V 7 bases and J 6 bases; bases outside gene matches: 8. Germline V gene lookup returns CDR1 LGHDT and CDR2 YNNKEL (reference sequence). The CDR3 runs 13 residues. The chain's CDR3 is CASKGLVMGEQYF. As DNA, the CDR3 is TGTGCCAGCAAGGGACTAGTTATGGGCGAGCAGTACTTC.

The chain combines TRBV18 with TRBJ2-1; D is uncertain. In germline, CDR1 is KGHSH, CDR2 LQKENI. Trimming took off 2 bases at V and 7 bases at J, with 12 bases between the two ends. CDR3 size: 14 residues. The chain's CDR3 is CASSPRNPLNEQFF. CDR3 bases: TGTGCCAGCTCACCAAGGAACCCCTTGAATGAGCAGTTCTTC.

The CDR3 sequence is CASSPGPYSNQPQHF. CDR3 in DNA: TGCGCCAGCAGCCCTGGTCCGTATAGCAATCAGCCCCAGCATTTT. This sequence joins TRBV5-1 and TRBJ1-5, with unresolved D. The CDR3 is 15 amino acids. Germline V CDR1 and CDR2: SGHRS, YFSETQ. V was clipped by 4 bases and J by 0 bases, with 11 bases between them.

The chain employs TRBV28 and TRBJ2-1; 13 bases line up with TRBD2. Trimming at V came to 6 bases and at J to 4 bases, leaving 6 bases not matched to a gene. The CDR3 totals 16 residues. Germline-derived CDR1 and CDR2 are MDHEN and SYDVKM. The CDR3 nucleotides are TGTGCCAGCAGCGAACTACTAGCGGGAGGGTACAATGAGCAGTTCTTC. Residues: CASSELLAGGYNEQFF.

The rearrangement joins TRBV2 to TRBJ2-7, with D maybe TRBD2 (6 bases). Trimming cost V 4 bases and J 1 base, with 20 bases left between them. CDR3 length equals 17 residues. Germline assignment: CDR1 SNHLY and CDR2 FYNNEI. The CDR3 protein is CASSVGTDLIISYEQYF. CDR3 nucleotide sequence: TGTGCCAGCAGTGTTGGGACTGATCTCATAATTTCCTACGAGCAGTACTTC.